These 28 T cell receptor beta chains originate from one sample sequenced in a study of identical twins. TCRdb reprocessed the 5' RACE reads via MiXCR and lists one record per CDR3 protein. The table has around 670,000 distinct CDR3 sequences, roughly 6.2% seen once. The sequenced material came from naive T cells sorted from blood. These receptors were taken from a man between 18 and 35 years old in good health.

This clonotype has only a few counts. The rearrangement links TRBV6-1 to TRBJ1-2; D is uncertain. Trimming removed 7 bases from V and 8 bases from J, with 11 bases in between. The germline V gene has CDR1 MNHNS and CDR2 SASEGT. The CDR3 has 11 residues. CDR3 sequence (DNA): TGTGCCAGCAATATAATCTCAGGCTACACCTTC. It is translated as CASNIISGYTF.

This clonotype was seen at least ten times. V gene TRBV12-3 or TRBV12-4 combines with J gene TRBJ1-1; D not resolved. This CDR3 region has 13 residues. Trimming shortened V by 2 bases and J by 1 base, and 5 bases separated the two germline ends. The CDR3 loop reads CASSLMGNTEAFF. CDR3 coding DNA: TGTGCCAGCAGTTTAATGGGGAACACTGAAGCTTTCTTT.

The chain has TRBV5-6 and TRBJ2-7; 11 nucleotides match TRBD2. The CDR3 loop spans 17 amino acids. Germline assignment: CDR1 SGHDT and CDR2 YYEEEE. V was pared by 4 bases and J by 2 bases, with 11 bases of the junction left unmatched. CDR3 in DNA: TGTGCCAGCAGCCCTAGGGGGGGACTAGCGGCCACCTACGAGCAGTACTTC. It translates to CASSPRGGLAATYEQYF.

The J gene is TRBJ2-1, the V gene TRBV5-6; 7 nucleotides agree with TRBD2. V was clipped by 2 bases and J by 9 bases; unmatched bases: 17. Germline CDR1 SGHDT, CDR2 YYEEEE. The CDR3 is made up of 17 amino acids. The CDR3 is CASSLPLTGGPLREQFF. DNA for the CDR3: TGTGCCAGCAGCTTACCTCTTACGGGAGGCCCTTTGCGTGAGCAGTTCTTC.

This clonotype has at least ten counts. The V call is TRBV12-5, the J call TRBJ1-2; 7 bases are shared with TRBD1. The CDR3 has 14 residues. Germline CDR1 and CDR2: LGHNT and FRNRAP. V lost 6 bases, J lost 8 bases, and 12 bases stayed unmatched. The CDR3 bases are TGTGCTAGTGGCTCCTCAGACAGGGTAGGAGGCTACACCTTC. Protein product: CASGSSDRVGGYTF.

This clonotype has at least ten counts. The chain has TRBV29-1 and TRBJ2-5, with D possibly being TRBD1 (6 bases). Germline V gene sequence: CDR1 SQVTM, CDR2 ANQGSEA. The CDR3 is 13 amino acids. Trimming took 2 bases from V and 6 from J, leaving 13 bases between them. Here the CDR3 reads CSVEQGSQKTQYF. The CDR3 DNA is TGCAGCGTTGAACAGGGGTCTCAGAAGACCCAGTACTTC.

The sample holds a few counts of this clonotype. For the CDR3, the DNA is TGCGCCAGCAGCCCCCAGGCTATCCACTACGAGCAGTACTTC. This encodes CASSPQAIHYEQYF. This chain connects TRBV5-1 to TRBJ2-7; D is ambiguous. Germline CDR1 is SGHRS and CDR2 is YFSETQ. V was trimmed by 4 bases and J by 3 bases, leaving 14 bases between them. This CDR3 is 14 amino acids long.

In DNA form, the CDR3 reads TGCGCCAGCAGCTTGGTGACAGGGGGGTCCTACGAGCAGTACGTC. Its protein product is CASSLVTGGSYEQYV. This rearrangement joins TRBV5-1 to TRBJ2-7, with 9 nucleotides matching TRBD1. The trim removed 0 bases at V and 1 base at J, leaving 2 bases unmatched. In germline, CDR1 is SGHRS, CDR2 YFSETQ. This CDR3 is 15 amino acids long.

There are many counts of this clonotype. The V call is TRBV20-1, the J call TRBJ2-7, with 10 bases lining up with TRBD2. CDR3 length: 15 residues. Germline loops: CDR1 DFQATT, CDR2 SNEGSKA (reference sequence). The V and J ends lost 0 bases and 3 bases, in that order; junction bases with no gene match: 5. The CDR3 loop reads CSARDYGLAVYEQYF. The CDR3, as DNA: TGCAGTGCTAGAGACTACGGACTAGCGGTCTACGAGCAGTACTTC.

This clonotype was picked up a small number of times. This chain uses TRBV5-5 with TRBJ2-4; D is undetermined. Trimming stripped 4 bases from V and 2 bases from J, with 7 bases between. The CDR3 is 13 residues long. The germline V gene has CDR1 SGHKS and CDR2 YYEKEE (reference sequence). DNA of the CDR3: TGTGCCAGCAGCCCTATTCCCAAAAACATTCAGTACTTC. Translation: CASSPIPKNIQYF.

V is TRBV7-6 and J is TRBJ2-3; 9 bases agree with TRBD2. Germline V gene lookup returns CDR1 SGHVS and CDR2 FNYEAQ. Unmatched junction bases numbered 8, after V lost 1 base and J lost 6 bases. The CDR3 is made up of 16 amino acids. The CDR3 sequence is CASSLGEIAGADTQYF. The CDR3 region has the DNA TGTGCCAGCAGCTTAGGGGAGATAGCGGGAGCGGATACGCAGTATTTT. Using reference TRBV7-6 and TRBJ2-3 for the parts outside the CDR3, the full variable domain is GAGVSQSPRYKVTKRGQDVALRCDPISGHVSLYWYRQALGQGPEFLTYFNYEAQQDKSGLPNDRFSAERPEGSISTLTIQRTEQRDSAMYRCASSLGEIAGADTQYFGPGTRLTVL.

The V gene is TRBV5-5, the J gene TRBJ1-2, with 7 nucleotides matching TRBD1. The germline gives CDR1 SGHKS, CDR2 YYEKEE (reference sequence). J was trimmed by 4 bases and V by 4 bases; bases with no gene match: 4. This CDR3 has 13 amino acids. For the CDR3, the DNA is TGTGCCAGCAGCCTACAGGGGATCTATGGCTACACCTTC. It translates to CASSLQGIYGYTF.

This clonotype was seen repeatedly, ten times or more. The chain recombines TRBV7-2 with TRBJ2-3; D remains ambiguous. In germline, CDR1 is SGHTA, CDR2 FQGNSA. The CDR3 covers 15 residues. The V end lost 5 bases, the J end lost 1 base, and 13 bases lay between the germline ends. The DNA of the CDR3 is TGTGCCAGCAGCCCCCCAACGCTCGGCACAGATACGCAGTATTTT. Translated, it gives CASSPPTLGTDTQYF.

This clonotype has at least ten counts. The chain recombines TRBV9 with TRBJ1-2; D possibly corresponds to TRBD1 (5 bases). In germline, CDR1 is SGDLS, CDR2 YYNGEE. The CDR3 length is 14 residues. The V and J ends lost 5 bases and 3 bases respectively, with 14 bases between them. The DNA for the CDR3 is TGTGCCAGCAGTGCCTTCACAGGAGACTATGGCTACACCTTC. Residues: CASSAFTGDYGYTF.

This clonotype has a handful of counts. V gene TRBV12-3 or TRBV12-4 combines with J gene TRBJ1-2; D is perhaps TRBD1 (5 bases). The V end lost 6 bases, the J end lost 4 bases, and 21 bases lay between the germline ends. The CDR3 spans 16 residues. Here the CDR3 reads CASRSQQAFQSYGYTF. Here the CDR3 DNA reads TGTGCCAGCAGGTCTCAACAGGCCTTCCAATCCTATGGCTACACCTTC.

This clonotype appeared many times. The J gene is TRBJ2-1, the V gene TRBV5-6; no reliable D call. The CDR3 covers 11 residues. V lost 1 base and J lost 11, with 7 bases in between. CDR1 SGHDT and CDR2 YYEEEE come from the germline V gene. The CDR3 DNA reads TGTGCCAGCAGCTTGTTAGGAAAGCAGTTCTTC. This gives the protein CASSLLGKQFF.

This clonotype was counted many times. This chain uses TRBV15 with TRBJ2-1; either TRBD1 or TRBD2 may supply D (5 bases each). V lost 7 bases to trimming and J lost 2 bases, with 9 bases between them. CDR3 length: 13 residues. Germline lookup yields CDR1 LNHNV and CDR2 YYDKDF (reference sequence). The CDR3 DNA reads as TGTGCCACCAAACGGGACGCCTACAATGAGCAGTTCTTC. Amino acid sequence: CATKRDAYNEQFF.

This clonotype was seen repeatedly, ten times or more. The chain joins TRBV4-3 to TRBJ2-5; D tentatively reads TRBD1 or TRBD2 (5 bases each). CDR1 is LGHNA, CDR2 YSLEER, per germline. The CDR3 length is 14 residues. The V gene lost 1 base and the J gene lost 1 base, with 7 bases spanning the gap. The CDR3 sequence is CASSQVGAQETQYF. The CDR3, as DNA: TGCGCCAGCAGCCAAGTCGGGGCCCAAGAGACCCAGTACTTC.

In its sample, this clonotype was seen many times. CDR3 loop: CASSPTRDREDEQYV. The CDR3 DNA is TGTGCCAGCAGCCCAACCCGGGACAGGGAAGACGAGCAGTACGTC. The rearrangement uses TRBV6-1 and TRBJ2-7; 9 bases map to TRBD1. From germline, CDR1 is MNHNS and CDR2 SASEGT. The J segment lost 5 bases and the V segment lost 6 bases, leaving 11 bases of the junction unmatched. The CDR3 is 15 amino acids.

A few counts support this clonotype. The J gene is TRBJ1-1, the V gene TRBV29-1, with unresolved D. Germline CDR1 and CDR2: SQVTM and ANQGSEA. This CDR3 is 12 amino acids long. CDR3 region: CITTTGSTEAFF. DNA for the CDR3: TGCATCACGACGACGGGTTCCACTGAAGCTTTCTTT. Combining the CDR3 with reference TRBV29-1 and TRBJ1-1 gives the whole variable domain SAVISQKPSRDICQRGTSLTIQCQVDSQVTMMFWYRQQPGQSLTLIATANQGSEATYESGFVIDKFPISRPNLTFSTLTVSNMSPEDSSIYLCITTTGSTEAFFGQGTRLTVV.

This clonotype was observed a few times. The V and J genes are TRBV11-2 and TRBJ2-1, with D possibly matching TRBD2 (6 bases). Trimming cost V 5 bases and J 8 bases, with 13 bases left between them. The CDR3 is 13 residues long. Germline CDR1 SGHAT, CDR2 FQNNGV. CDR3 region: CASSLRLDDEQFF. The CDR3 bases are TGTGCCAGCAGCCTGCGACTAGATGATGAGCAGTTCTTC.

This clonotype was counted many times. V usage is TRBV7-2 and J usage is TRBJ2-1; 8 nucleotides align to TRBD2. The CDR3 sequence is 15 residues long. V lost 3 bases and J lost 7; bases outside the gene matches: 8. Per the germline V gene, CDR1 is SGHTA and CDR2 is FQGNSA. This chain's CDR3 is CASSFRTGRGNEQFF. The CDR3 nucleotides are TGTGCCAGCAGCTTTCGTACCGGGAGGGGAAATGAGCAGTTCTTC. The variable domain in full, completed from reference TRBV7-2 and TRBJ2-1, reads GAGVSQSPSNKVTEKGKDVELRCDPISGHTALYWYRQSLGQGLEFLIYFQGNSAPDKSGLPSDRFSAERTGGSVSTLTIQRTQQEDSAVYLCASSFRTGRGNEQFFGPGTRLTVL.

The table lists this clonotype with many counts. The chain uses TRBV29-1 and TRBJ2-3; D gene unclear. V lost 5 bases to trimming and J lost 6 bases, with 18 bases between them. The CDR3 contains 14 residues. CDR1 is SQVTM, CDR2 ANQGSEA, per germline. The CDR3 nucleotides read TGCAGCGTTTTTGCAAGTTTTTCGGTTGATACGCAGTATTTT. Protein sequence: CSVFASFSVDTQYF.

This clonotype was counted many times. V usage is TRBV24-1 and J usage is TRBJ2-7; 7 bases are shared with TRBD2. Germline CDR1 and CDR2: KGHDR and SFDVKD. The CDR3 runs to 16 residues. V was clipped by 5 bases and J by 2 bases; unmatched bases: 11. The CDR3 loop is CATSGKTGTNTYEQYV. CDR3 nucleotide sequence: TGTGCCACCAGTGGGAAGACCGGGACTAACACCTACGAGCAGTACGTC.

The chain has TRBV28 and TRBJ2-3; D is perhaps TRBD1 (6 bases). Germline CDR1 MDHEN, CDR2 SYDVKM. Trimming took 4 bases from V and 5 from J, leaving 16 bases between them. The CDR3 extends over 15 amino acids. CDR3 amino acids: CASSYVAQGGDTQYF. The DNA of the CDR3 is TGTGCCAGCAGTTATGTAGCACAGGGTGGAGATACGCAGTATTTT.

This clonotype was counted ten times or more. The chain recombines TRBV5-6 with TRBJ2-2; D is ambiguous. The V end was cut by 2 bases, the J end by 7 bases, with 6 bases between. Per the germline V gene, CDR1 is SGHDT and CDR2 is YYEEEE. This CDR3 spans 12 amino acids. DNA for the CDR3: TGTGCCAGCAGCTTACGGATCGGGGAGCTGTTTTTT. This codes for CASSLRIGELFF.

In its sample, this clonotype was seen many times. This chain connects TRBV6-5 to TRBJ2-6; no firm D call. Germline CDR1 is MNHEY and CDR2 is SVGAGI. The CDR3 has 15 residues. V dropped 0 bases and J dropped 0 bases, with 3 bases sitting between them. CDR3 in amino acids: CASSYSGSGANVLTF. For the CDR3, the DNA is TGTGCCAGCAGTTACTCCGGCTCTGGGGCCAACGTCCTGACTTTC.

This clonotype was counted at least ten times. The rearrangement uses TRBV3-1 and TRBJ1-2; 7 bases align to TRBD1. The germline V gene has CDR1 LGHDT and CDR2 YNNKEL (reference sequence). The CDR3 has 15 residues. The ends lost 4 bases at V and 3 bases at J; junction bases unmatched: 8. CDR3 in DNA: TGTGCCAGCAGCCCCAAGATCCAGGGGGACTATGGCTACACCTTC. Translating it yields CASSPKIQGDYGYTF.